The 21 T cell receptor beta chains reported below all come from one sample, sequenced in a study of shared clonotypes between healthy human individuals. Produced via immunoSEQ multiplex PCR; TCRdb's table is partial and in-frame only. In the table there are about 2,200,000 clones, about 92% of which are singletons. The naive CD8 fraction comprised CD45RO-negative cells positively selected for CCR7 and excluded terminally differentiated effector memory CD45RA+ cells. Specimen: naive CD8+ T cells from PBMCs. The receptors derive from a man aged 18-30 years in good health. Some clones in this sample may be carry-over from other donors' samples.

This clone occurred a few times. CDR3 sequence reads: CASSFGQSEAFF. CDR3 coding DNA: TGTGCCAGCAGCTTTGGACAGAGTGAAGCTTTCTTT. This sequence joins TRBV7-9 and TRBJ1-1; a weak D match, TRBD1 (6 bases). The CDR3 runs 12 residues. From germline, CDR1 is SEHNR and CDR2 FQNEAQ (reference sequence). V was trimmed by 3 bases and J by 7 bases, leaving 9 bases between them.

J is TRBJ2-4 and V is TRBV5-4, with D uncertain. The CDR3 spans 14 residues. V lost 4 bases to trimming and J lost 0 bases, with 8 bases between them. The germline V gene has CDR1 SGHNT and CDR2 YYREEE (reference sequence). This CDR3 is CASSPPGAKNIQYF. Written as DNA, the CDR3 is TGTGCCAGCAGCCCCCCGGGAGCCAAAAACATTCAGTACTTC.

V usage is TRBV4-3 and J usage is TRBJ2-1; D is perhaps TRBD1 (6 bases). Germline CDR1 and CDR2: LGHNA and YSLEER. Trimming took 1 base from V and 7 from J, leaving 14 bases between them. CDR3 length: 15 amino acids. The CDR3 here is CASSQGVGAMNEQFF. CDR3 in DNA: TGCGCCAGCAGCCAAGGAGTGGGGGCGATGAATGAGCAGTTCTTC.

The CDR3 DNA follows: TGCGCCAGCAGCTTGGAAGGGTTACCCTCCTACGAGCAGTACTTC. Amino acids: CASSLEGLPSYEQYF. This chain joins TRBV5-1 and TRBJ2-7; D is undetermined. V lost 0 bases and J 0 bases, leaving 10 bases between the germline ends. This CDR3 has 15 residues. CDR1 SGHRS and CDR2 YFSETQ come from the germline V gene.

The V call is TRBV5-1, the J call TRBJ2-7, with D maybe TRBD2 (6 bases). Germline lookup yields CDR1 SGHRS and CDR2 YFSETQ. The CDR3 runs 16 residues. V was clipped by 0 bases and J by 2 bases, with 15 bases between them. CDR3 nucleotides: TGCGCCAGCAGCTTGGCCGTAACTAGCCGACCCTACGAGCAGTACTTC. Amino acids: CASSLAVTSRPYEQYF.

This sequence joins TRBV6-6 and TRBJ2-1, with a tentative D call TRBD2 (6 bases). Germline V gives CDR1 MNHNY, CDR2 SVGAGI (reference sequence). V lost 0 bases and J lost 6, with 9 bases in between. This CDR3 has 14 residues. CDR3 sequence: CASSYSLARNEQFF. The CDR3 DNA follows: TGTGCCAGCAGTTACTCGCTAGCGCGCAATGAGCAGTTCTTC.

The genes are TRBV4-2 and TRBJ1-1; TRBD1 aligns across 9 bases. Germline V gives CDR1 LGHNA, CDR2 YNFKEQ. The CDR3 sequence is 18 residues long. Trimming cost V 3 bases and J 5 bases; bases outside gene matches: 16. CDR3 sequence: CASSQEGQGQSIVTEAFF. The CDR3 coding sequence is TGTGCCAGCAGCCAGGAAGGACAGGGGCAATCTATAGTGACTGAAGCTTTCTTT.

V is TRBV28 and J is TRBJ2-7; possibly TRBD1 or TRBD2 for D (6 bases each). Germline V gene lookup returns CDR1 MDHEN and CDR2 SYDVKM. V was trimmed by 5 bases and J by 1 base, leaving 15 bases between them. CDR3 length: 15 residues. The CDR3 here is CASSQGGRPSYEQYF. The CDR3 nucleotides are TGTGCCAGCAGTCAAGGGGGGAGGCCGTCCTACGAGCAGTACTTC.

The V call is TRBV4-2, the J call TRBJ1-5; 7 bases line up with TRBD1. The J segment lost 0 bases and the V segment lost 3 bases, leaving 2 bases of the junction unmatched. Germline CDR1 reads LGHNA; CDR2 reads YNFKEQ. The CDR3 is 15 residues long. The CDR3 is CASSQGQYSNQPQHF. As DNA, the CDR3 is TGTGCCAGCAGCCAGGGACAGTATAGCAATCAGCCCCAGCATTTT.

The rearrangement joins TRBV4-3 to TRBJ2-5; 8 bases fit TRBD2. CDR3 length: 15 amino acids. V was pared by 6 bases and J by 1 base, with 7 bases of the junction left unmatched. Germline loops: CDR1 LGHNA, CDR2 YSLEER. In DNA, the CDR3 is TGCGCCAGCAGTTTCCTAGCGGGTCCCCAAGAGACCCAGTACTTC. Protein product: CASSFLAGPQETQYF.

The chain uses TRBV4-1 and TRBJ2-1; D call uncertain. CDR3 length equals 14 residues. Trimming pared 0 bases from V and 8 bases from J, leaving 11 bases between. Germline CDR1 reads MGHRA; CDR2 reads YSYEKL. The CDR3 DNA is TGCGCCAGCAGCCAAGATGTTAGCTTCGATGAGCAGTTCTTC. It codes for CASSQDVSFDEQFF.

As to this clone: This specimen includes other DNA sequences encoding the same CDR3. The chain combines TRBV7-9 with TRBJ2-7; a possible D gene is TRBD2 (5 bases). With 3 bases removed from V and 7 bases from J, the gap between germline ends came to 10 bases. The V gene's germline CDR1 is SEHNR and CDR2 FQNEAQ (reference sequence). There are 12 residues in the CDR3. CDR3 amino acids: CASSFEGWEQYF. CDR3 DNA sequence: TGTGCCAGCAGCTTTGAGGGTTGGGAGCAGTACTTC.

The chain carries TRBV14 and TRBJ2-7; 8 bases fit TRBD2. Germline V CDR1 and CDR2: SGHDN, FVKESK. Trimming took 4 bases from V and 3 from J; bases not matched to a gene: 8. This CDR3 region has 15 residues. CDR3 nucleotide sequence: TGTGCCAGCAGCCCGACAGCCGGGACTAGCTACGAGCAGTACTTC. This sequence encodes CASSPTAGTSYEQYF.

V gene TRBV29-1 combines with J gene TRBJ2-3; D is unclear. The V gene lost 3 bases and the J gene lost 7 bases, with 8 bases spanning the gap. From germline, CDR1 is SQVTM and CDR2 ANQGSEA. This CDR3 is 11 amino acids long. CDR3 in DNA: TGCAGCGTTGATTGGTCGAATACGCAGTATTTT. Protein product: CSVDWSNTQYF.

V usage is TRBV6-1 and J usage is TRBJ1-4; possibly TRBD1 for D (5 bases). The CDR3 is made up of 17 amino acids. Germline V gene data show CDR1 as MNHNS and CDR2 as SASEGT. Trimming pared 2 bases from V and 3 bases from J, leaving 16 bases between. This chain's CDR3 is CASSEIWRPGANEKLFF. The CDR3 nucleotides are TGTGCCAGCAGTGAAATTTGGAGGCCGGGGGCTAATGAAAAACTGTTTTTT.

V gene TRBV13 combines with J gene TRBJ1-1; D is undetermined. Germline CDR1 is PRHDT and CDR2 is FYEKMQ (reference sequence). CDR3 size: 15 residues. V lost 5 bases, J lost 0 bases, and 13 bases lay in between. The DNA of the CDR3 is TGTGCCAGCAGCCTTCACCGTTCTATGAACACTGAAGCTTTCTTT. Amino acid sequence: CASSLHRSMNTEAFF.

The CDR3 nucleotides are TGTGCCAGCAGTACCTGGGACAGGCCAACCTACGAGCAGTACTTC. Translated, it gives CASSTWDRPTYEQYF. The chain combines TRBV6-6 with TRBJ2-7; 8 bases map to TRBD1. This CDR3 has 15 amino acids. The germline CDR1 and CDR2 sequences are MNHNY and SVGAGI (reference sequence). V was clipped by 5 bases and J by 2 bases; unmatched bases: 8.

This clone was detected once. The sample has other DNA sequences that encode this CDR3 too. The chain recombines TRBV2 with TRBJ1-5; TRBD1 might be the D (5 bases). Trimming took off 8 bases at V and 0 bases at J, with 14 bases between the two ends. The germline CDR1 and CDR2 sequences are SNHLY and FYNNEI. The CDR3 sequence is 15 residues long. CDR3 DNA: TGTGCCAGCGCCGGGACGGACTATAGCAATCAGCCCCAGCATTTT. Residues: CASAGTDYSNQPQHF.

V and J are TRBV7-6 and TRBJ2-5; D remains unclear. This CDR3 comprises 13 residues. The ends were cut back, 0 bases at V and 1 base at J, with 3 bases in the middle. Germline CDR1 SGHVS, CDR2 FNYEAQ. CDR3 sequence: CASSLAFQETQYF. As DNA, the CDR3 is TGTGCCAGCAGCTTAGCGTTCCAAGAGACCCAGTACTTC.

V gene TRBV13 combines with J gene TRBJ1-1, with 7 nucleotides matching TRBD1. Germline V gene data show CDR1 as PRHDT and CDR2 as FYEKMQ (reference sequence). This CDR3 comprises 16 residues. Trimming took 4 bases from V and 0 from J; bases not matched to a gene: 8. CDR3 sequence reads: CASSSESGQMNTEAFF. The CDR3 DNA reads as TGTGCCAGCAGCTCAGAGTCGGGACAGATGAACACTGAAGCTTTCTTT.

This chain links TRBV7-2 with TRBJ2-1; 9 bases map to TRBD2. This CDR3 comprises 14 residues. Per the germline V gene, CDR1 is SGHTA and CDR2 is FQGNSA. Trimming removed 2 bases from V and 9 bases from J; junction bases left unmatched: 5. The CDR3 protein is CASSLPSGTGEQFF. In DNA form, the CDR3 reads TGTGCCAGCAGCTTACCTAGCGGGACCGGTGAGCAGTTCTTC.